These 10 T cell receptor beta chains were sequenced from one sample in a study of T cell changes during pregnancy in multiple sclerosis. This table comes from immunoSEQ multiplex PCR, and its TCRdb copy is limited to in-frame clones, with some not included. There are about 38,000 clones in the sample; approximately 90% occur only once, and 6% to 7.5% lies in the top ten. The specimen was CD8+ T cells from peripheral blood mononuclear cells, collected in the third trimester of pregnancy. These receptors all stem from a female donor with multiple sclerosis, enrolled in a pregnancy study.

The chain has TRBV5-1 and TRBJ2-3, with 12 bases fitting TRBD2. V shed 2 bases, J shed 5 bases, and the junction held 6 bases outside the gene matches. There are 16 residues in the CDR3. CDR1 and CDR2 (germline): SGHRS, YFSETQ. The CDR3 reads CASSLSSGGAIDTQYF. The CDR3 DNA reads TGCGCCAGCAGCTTATCTAGCGGGGGGGCAATAGATACGCAGTATTTT.

V usage is TRBV19 and J usage is TRBJ2-3, with 7 positions matching TRBD1. Trimming removed 3 bases from V and 0 bases from J; junction bases left unmatched: 6. This CDR3 region has 16 residues. Germline V lookup: CDR1 LNHDA, CDR2 SQIVND (reference sequence). The DNA for the CDR3 is TGTGCCAGTAGTATCTGGGGACAGCTCAGCACAGATACGCAGTATTTT. Translated, it gives CASSIWGQLSTDTQYF.

The chain carries TRBV6-5 and TRBJ1-4, with D unclear. Germline CDR1 reads MNHEY; CDR2 reads SVGAGI. The CDR3 is made up of 14 amino acids. Between the trimmed V and J ends, which lost 5 bases and 8 bases, there was a span of 15 bases. The CDR3 nucleotides read TGTGCCAGCAGTCCCGCGAGTTTAAACGAAAAACTGTTTTTT. This encodes CASSPASLNEKLFF.

In nucleotides, the CDR3 is TGTGCCAGCAGCGTAGGAGCCACAGGGGGCAAGGAGACCCAGTACTTC. The encoded protein is CASSVGATGGKETQYF. This chain uses TRBV9 with TRBJ2-5; the match to TRBD1 covers 9 bases. Per germline, CDR1 SGDLS and CDR2 YYNGEE. This CDR3 has 16 amino acids. Unmatched junction bases numbered 8, after V lost 0 bases and J lost 5 bases.

The chain is built from TRBV25-1 and TRBJ2-1; 9 positions match TRBD2. CDR1 and CDR2 from the germline V gene are MGHDK and SYGVNS. The CDR3 sequence is 15 residues long. Trimming removed 2 bases from V and 8 bases from J; junction bases left unmatched: 7. Here the CDR3 DNA reads TGTGCCAGCAGTGAACGGGGACTAGCCCCTTATGAGCAGTTCTTC. Protein sequence: CASSERGLAPYEQFF.

The rearrangement uses TRBV13 and TRBJ2-3, with TRBD2 matching 8 bases. Germline V CDR1 and CDR2: PRHDT, FYEKMQ (reference sequence). CDR3 length: 15 amino acids. V lost 0 bases, J lost 3 bases, and 2 bases stayed unmatched. The chain's CDR3 is CASSLGGGATDTQYF. Written as DNA, the CDR3 is TGTGCCAGCAGCTTAGGCGGGGGGGCGACAGATACGCAGTATTTT.

The V gene is TRBV6-4, the J gene TRBJ2-1, with 10 nucleotides matching TRBD2. The CDR3 sequence is 15 residues long. Trimming took 5 bases from V and 6 from J; bases not matched to a gene: 7. CDR1 and CDR2 from the germline V gene are MRHNA and SNTAGT. CDR3 DNA: TGTGCCAGCAGTTTCAGCGGGGGGGGACCCAATGAGCAGTTCTTC. It translates to CASSFSGGGPNEQFF.

The chain joins TRBV5-1 to TRBJ1-2; tentatively, D is TRBD1 (6 bases). The germline V and J ends were trimmed by 0 bases and 3 bases, with 9 bases remaining between them. The CDR3 has 14 residues. Germline V gene lookup returns CDR1 SGHRS and CDR2 YFSETQ. CDR3 protein: CASSLGGRDYGYTF. The DNA for the CDR3 is TGCGCCAGCAGCTTGGGGGGGCGCGACTATGGCTACACCTTC. The full variable domain, completed using reference TRBV5-1 and TRBJ1-2, is KAGVTQTPRYLIKTRGQQVTLSCSPISGHRSVSWYQQTPGQGLQFLFEYFSETQRNKGNFPGRFSGRQFSNSRSEMNVSTLELGDSALYLCASSLGGRDYGYTFGSGTRLTVV.

The genes are TRBV27 and TRBJ2-3; D is perhaps TRBD2 (6 bases). The CDR3 runs to 13 residues. The V end lost 5 bases, the J end lost 10 bases, and 16 bases lay between the germline ends. Germline V gene data show CDR1 as MNHEY and CDR2 as SMNVEV (reference sequence). The CDR3 DNA follows: TGTGCCAGCAGTCCCTCGGGAGTCGCGGCGCAGTATTTT. Protein: CASSPSGVAAQYF.

The gene calls are TRBV19 and TRBJ1-6; TRBD1 matches at 8 bases. CDR1 is LNHDA and CDR2 is SQIVND in the germline V gene (reference sequence). The CDR3 extends over 14 amino acids. V lost 4 bases to trimming and J lost 8 bases; unmatched junction nucleotides: 4. CDR3 in amino acids: CASSTTGEYSPLHF. CDR3 nucleotides: TGTGCCAGTAGTACGACAGGGGAGTATTCACCCCTCCACTTT.